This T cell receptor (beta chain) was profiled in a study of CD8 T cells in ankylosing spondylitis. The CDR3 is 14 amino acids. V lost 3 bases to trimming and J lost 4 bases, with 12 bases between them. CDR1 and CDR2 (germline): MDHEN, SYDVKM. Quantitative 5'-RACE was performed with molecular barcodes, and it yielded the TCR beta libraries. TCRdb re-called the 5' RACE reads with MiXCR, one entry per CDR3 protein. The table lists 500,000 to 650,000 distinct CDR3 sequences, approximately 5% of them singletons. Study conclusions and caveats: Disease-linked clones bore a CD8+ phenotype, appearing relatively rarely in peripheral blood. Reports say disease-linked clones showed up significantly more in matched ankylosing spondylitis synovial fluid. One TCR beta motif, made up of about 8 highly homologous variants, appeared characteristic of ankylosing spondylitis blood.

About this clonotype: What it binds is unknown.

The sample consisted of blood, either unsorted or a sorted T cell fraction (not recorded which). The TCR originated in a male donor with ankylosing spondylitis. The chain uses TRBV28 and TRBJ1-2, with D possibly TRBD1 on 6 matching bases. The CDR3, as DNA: TGTGCCAGCAGTTTTCTGGGGGCGATCTATGGCTACACCTTC. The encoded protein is CASSFLGAIYGYTF.